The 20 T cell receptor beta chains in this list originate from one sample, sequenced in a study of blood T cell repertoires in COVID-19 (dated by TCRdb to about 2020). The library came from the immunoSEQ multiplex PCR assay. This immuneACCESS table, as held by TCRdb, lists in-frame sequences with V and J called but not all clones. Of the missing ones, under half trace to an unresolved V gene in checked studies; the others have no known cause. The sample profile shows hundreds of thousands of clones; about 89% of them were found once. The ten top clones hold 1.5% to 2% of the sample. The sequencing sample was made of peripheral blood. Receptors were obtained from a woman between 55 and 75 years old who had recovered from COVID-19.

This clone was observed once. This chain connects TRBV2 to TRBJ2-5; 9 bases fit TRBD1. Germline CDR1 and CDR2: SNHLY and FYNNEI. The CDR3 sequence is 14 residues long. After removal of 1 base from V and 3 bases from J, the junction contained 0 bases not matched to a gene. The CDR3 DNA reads TGTGCCAGCAGTGAAGGGACAGGGGAAGAGACCCAGTACTTC. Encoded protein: CASSEGTGEETQYF.

CDR3 in DNA: TGTGCCAGCAGTCGACAGGGGTACGAGCAGTACTTC. Translation gives CASSRQGYEQYF. V is TRBV28 and J is TRBJ2-7; 8 bases map to TRBD1. V lost 5 bases to trimming and J lost 4 bases; unmatched junction nucleotides: 1. CDR1 and CDR2 (germline): MDHEN, SYDVKM. This CDR3 region has 12 residues.

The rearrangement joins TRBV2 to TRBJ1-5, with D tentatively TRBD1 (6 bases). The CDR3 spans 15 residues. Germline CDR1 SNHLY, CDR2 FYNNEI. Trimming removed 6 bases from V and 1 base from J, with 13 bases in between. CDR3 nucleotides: TGTGCCAGCAGGAGGGACAAATCCAGCAATCAGCCCCAGCATTTT. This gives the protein CASRRDKSSNQPQHF.

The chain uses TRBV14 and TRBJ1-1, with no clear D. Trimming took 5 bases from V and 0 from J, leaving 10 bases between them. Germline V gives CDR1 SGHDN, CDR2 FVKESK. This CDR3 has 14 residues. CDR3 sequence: CASSAWTVNTEAFF. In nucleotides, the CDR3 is TGTGCCAGCAGCGCCTGGACTGTGAACACTGAAGCTTTCTTT.

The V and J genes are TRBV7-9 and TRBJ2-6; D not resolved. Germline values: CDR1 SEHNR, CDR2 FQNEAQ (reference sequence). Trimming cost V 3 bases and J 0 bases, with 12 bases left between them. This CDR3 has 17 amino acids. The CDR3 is CASSFDLSSSGANVLTF. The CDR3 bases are TGTGCCAGCAGCTTTGATTTATCGAGCTCTGGGGCCAACGTCCTGACTTTC.

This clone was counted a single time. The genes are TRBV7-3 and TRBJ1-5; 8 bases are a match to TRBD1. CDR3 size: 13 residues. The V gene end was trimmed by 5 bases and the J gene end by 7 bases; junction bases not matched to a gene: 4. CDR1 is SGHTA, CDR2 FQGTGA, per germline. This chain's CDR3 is CASSLGQGQPQHF. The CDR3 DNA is TGTGCCAGCAGCCTCGGACAGGGACAGCCCCAGCATTTT.

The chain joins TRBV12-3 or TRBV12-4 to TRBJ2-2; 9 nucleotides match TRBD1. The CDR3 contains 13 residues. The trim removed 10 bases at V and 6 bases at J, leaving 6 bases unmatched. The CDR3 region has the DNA TGTGCCACCACTACAGGGGGCGCCGGGGAGCTGTTTTTT. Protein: CATTTGGAGELFF.

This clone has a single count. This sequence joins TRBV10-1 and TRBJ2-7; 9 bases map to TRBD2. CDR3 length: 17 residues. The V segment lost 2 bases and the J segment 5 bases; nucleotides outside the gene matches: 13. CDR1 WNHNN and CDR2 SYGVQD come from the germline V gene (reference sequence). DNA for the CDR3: TGCGCCAGCAGTGAGCCCAGTTCGAGCGGGGGGCCCCACGAGCAGTACTTC. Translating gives CASSEPSSSGGPHEQYF.

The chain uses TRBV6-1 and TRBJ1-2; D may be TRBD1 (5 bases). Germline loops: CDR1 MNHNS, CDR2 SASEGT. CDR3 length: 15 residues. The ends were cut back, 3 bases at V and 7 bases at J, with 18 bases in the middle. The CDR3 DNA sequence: TGTGCCAGCAGTGAGCCCGGGGGAGGATTGCGTGGCTACACCTTC. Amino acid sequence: CASSEPGGGLRGYTF.

In nucleotides, the CDR3 is TGTGCCAGCAGCCGGACTAGCGGGGGGATGAATGAGCAGTTCTTC. Residues: CASSRTSGGMNEQFF. The V and J genes are TRBV7-6 and TRBJ2-1; 14 bases map to TRBD2. This CDR3 is 15 amino acids long. Looked up from germline, CDR1 is SGHVS and CDR2 is FNYEAQ. J gave up 7 bases and V 5 bases, and 4 bases lay outside the gene matches.

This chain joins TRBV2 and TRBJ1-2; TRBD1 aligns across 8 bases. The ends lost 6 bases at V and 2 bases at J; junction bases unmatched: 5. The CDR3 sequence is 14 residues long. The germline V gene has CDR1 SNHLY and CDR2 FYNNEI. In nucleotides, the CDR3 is TGTGCCAGCAGCCAGGGACAGGCGAACTATGGCTACACCTTC. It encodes CASSQGQANYGYTF.

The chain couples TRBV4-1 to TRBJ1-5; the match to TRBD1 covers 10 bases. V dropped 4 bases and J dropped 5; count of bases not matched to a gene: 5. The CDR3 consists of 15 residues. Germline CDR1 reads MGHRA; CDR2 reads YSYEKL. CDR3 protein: CASSLGQGRHQPQHF. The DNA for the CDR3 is TGCGCCAGCAGCCTGGGACAGGGGAGGCATCAGCCCCAGCATTTT.

The CDR3 DNA is TGTGCCAGCAGCCCAGGTAGCGGGGGGAACACAGATACGCAGTATTTT. Its translation is CASSPGSGGNTDTQYF. The chain uses TRBV7-2 and TRBJ2-3; 10 nucleotides agree with TRBD2. V was pared by 5 bases and J by 2 bases, with 7 bases of the junction left unmatched. Germline V gene data show CDR1 as SGHTA and CDR2 as FQGNSA. This CDR3 has 16 amino acids.

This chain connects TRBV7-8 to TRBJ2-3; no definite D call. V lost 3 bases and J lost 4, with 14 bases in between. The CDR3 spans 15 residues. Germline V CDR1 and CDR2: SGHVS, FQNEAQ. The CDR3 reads CASSFTGLSADTQYF. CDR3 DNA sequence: TGTGCCAGCAGCTTTACCGGATTAAGCGCAGATACGCAGTATTTT.

The CDR3 is CASSYFSGGDETQYF. DNA for the CDR3: TGTGCCAGCAGTTACTTTAGCGGGGGGGATGAGACCCAGTACTTC. This chain connects TRBV6-5 to TRBJ2-5; 11 bases align to TRBD2. The CDR3 is made up of 15 amino acids. V lost 1 base, J lost 5 bases, and 3 bases stayed unmatched. From germline, CDR1 is MNHEY and CDR2 SVGAGI.

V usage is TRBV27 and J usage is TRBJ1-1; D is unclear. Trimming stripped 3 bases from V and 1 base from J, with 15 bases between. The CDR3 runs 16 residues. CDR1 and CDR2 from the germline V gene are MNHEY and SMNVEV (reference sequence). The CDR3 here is CASSFRSVMRNTEAFF. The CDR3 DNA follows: TGTGCCAGCAGTTTCCGATCGGTTATGCGGAACACTGAAGCTTTCTTT.

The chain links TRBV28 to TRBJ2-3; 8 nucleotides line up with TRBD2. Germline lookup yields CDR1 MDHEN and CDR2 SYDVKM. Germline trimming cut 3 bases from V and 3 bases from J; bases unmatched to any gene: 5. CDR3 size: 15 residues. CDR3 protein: CASSFGGGLTDTQYF. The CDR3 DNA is TGTGCCAGCAGTTTTGGCGGGGGGCTAACAGATACGCAGTATTTT.

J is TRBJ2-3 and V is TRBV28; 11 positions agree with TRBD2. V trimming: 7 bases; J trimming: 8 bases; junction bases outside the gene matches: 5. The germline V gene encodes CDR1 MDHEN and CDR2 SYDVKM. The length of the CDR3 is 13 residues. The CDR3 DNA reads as TGTGCCAGCATAGCGGGGGGGTCCGGTACGCAGTATTTT. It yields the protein CASIAGGSGTQYF.

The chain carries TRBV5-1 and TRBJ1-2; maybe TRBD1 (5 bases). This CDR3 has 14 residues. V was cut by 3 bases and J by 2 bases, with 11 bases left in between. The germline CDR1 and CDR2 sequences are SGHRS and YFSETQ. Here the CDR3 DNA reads TGCGCCAGCAGCTCGACAGCCTCGAACTATGGCTACACCTTC. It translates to CASSSTASNYGYTF.

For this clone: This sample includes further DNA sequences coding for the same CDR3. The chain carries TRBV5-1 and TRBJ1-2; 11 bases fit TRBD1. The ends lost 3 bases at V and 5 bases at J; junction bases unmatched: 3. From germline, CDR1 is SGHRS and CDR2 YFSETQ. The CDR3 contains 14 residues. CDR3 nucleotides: TGCGCCAGCAGCTCCGGGACAGGGGGATATGGCTACACCTTC. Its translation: CASSSGTGGYGYTF.